This TCR beta chain derives from a study of Ad26.COV2.S vaccination and SARS-CoV-2 variants. Across the whole study: Dosing was one shot or two shots 56 days apart.

The study, taken as a whole, reports: It was vaccine recipients, not placebo recipients, who had the higher spike-specific TCR breadth. Reportedly, after vaccination the spike-specific CD8+ and CD4+ T cell responses displayed substantial breadth.

Sequencing was performed with immunoSEQ multiplex PCR; in TCRdb, only in-frame clones are kept and a portion is missing. The table has 300,000 to 400,000 clones, about 85% seen once. This sample's treatment: about 20 received Ad26.COV2.S at low or high dose, single or two shots; several received placebo; per-sample allocation not given. Following the first vaccine or placebo injection, samples were taken on day 63. This clone was counted once. Its antigen is unidentified. This CDR3 comprises 15 residues. Trimming removed 0 bases from V and 7 bases from J, with 11 bases in between. Looked up from germline, CDR1 is SGHRS and CDR2 is YFSETQ.

The sequence was obtained from a person between 18 and 59 years old who received the Ad26.COV2.S COVID-19 vaccine or a placebo. The gene calls are TRBV5-1 and TRBJ1-6; unclear D gene. This sample comprised peripheral blood, obtained in a trial of Ad26.COV2.S vaccine versus placebo. This CDR3 reads CASSLGFRPNSPLHF. CDR3 sequence (DNA): TGCGCCAGCAGCTTGGGGTTCAGGCCCAATTCACCCCTCCACTTT.